One and the same sample provided the 28 T cell receptor beta chains below, sequenced in a study of T cell repertoires and Cas9 in healthy adults. The data were produced by immunoSEQ multiplex PCR, yet TCRdb's version contains in-frame clones alone and is incomplete. Of tens of thousands of clones listed, just under 95% were seen once; the top ten hold 0.84%. Sequences were obtained from CD4+ effector T cells (CD127+, CD25-, CD137-, CD154-) from PBMCs; culture status not recorded. The origin of the receptors is a human donor in good health.

The rearrangement links TRBV6-6 to TRBJ1-2; D is unresolved. The CDR3 runs to 12 residues. Per germline, CDR1 MNHNY and CDR2 SVGAGI (reference sequence). Trimming shortened V by 0 bases and J by 9 bases, and 8 bases separated the two germline ends. CDR3 coding DNA: TGTGCCAGCAGTTACTCGAGGGAAAGCTACACCTTC. It specifies CASSYSRESYTF.

The rearrangement joins TRBV11-2 to TRBJ1-4, with D unresolved. This CDR3 region has 13 residues. Trimming pared 3 bases from V and 7 bases from J, leaving 9 bases between. Germline lookup yields CDR1 SGHAT and CDR2 FQNNGV. CDR3 residues: CASSFGMVEKLFF. Written as DNA, the CDR3 is TGTGCCAGCAGCTTTGGGATGGTTGAAAAACTGTTTTTT.

This clone was seen a few times. The V call is TRBV2, the J call TRBJ1-3, with a tentative D call TRBD1 (5 bases). V shed 6 bases and J shed 7 bases, with 16 bases lying between them. From germline, CDR1 is SNHLY and CDR2 FYNNEI. This CDR3 comprises 14 residues. CDR3 region: CASRNRIERNTIYF. CDR3 nucleotides: TGTGCCAGCAGAAACAGGATTGAACGGAACACCATATATTTT.

The V and J genes are TRBV7-8 and TRBJ1-1; D perhaps matches TRBD1 (6 bases). Germline V gives CDR1 SGHVS, CDR2 FQNEAQ. V gave up 2 bases and J gave up 9 bases, with 19 bases separating them. The CDR3 consists of 15 residues. The CDR3 bases are TGTGCCAGCAGCTTATCGGGCTCATGGGGGGCGCAAGCTTTCTTT. It yields the protein CASSLSGSWGAQAFF.

For this clone: In the same sample, other DNA sequences code for this CDR3. The rearrangement links TRBV11-3 to TRBJ1-1; D is perhaps TRBD1 (6 bases). The V gene's germline CDR1 is SGHNT and CDR2 YENEEA. The CDR3 contains 15 residues. Trimming removed 5 bases at V and 0 bases at J, with 13 bases between. The CDR3 DNA sequence: TGTGCCAGCAGCCCGAGGGACAAAGTGAACACTGAAGCTTTCTTT. This encodes CASSPRDKVNTEAFF. Supplemented by reference TRBV11-3 and TRBJ1-1, the full variable domain reads EAGVVQSPRYKIIEKKQPVAFWCNPISGHNTLYWYLQNLGQGPELLIRYENEEAVDDSQLPKDRFSAERLKGVDSTLKIQPAELGDSAVYLCASSPRDKVNTEAFFGQGTRLTVV.

The chain recombines TRBV4-3 with TRBJ2-3, with D possibly called TRBD1 or TRBD2 (6 bases each). Germline V gene lookup returns CDR1 LGHNA and CDR2 YSLEER. The V and J ends lost 4 bases and 3 bases respectively, with 11 bases between them. The CDR3 covers 14 residues. Written as DNA, the CDR3 is TGCGCCAGCAGCCCAGGAGGGGGTACAGATACGCAGTATTTT. It translates to CASSPGGGTDTQYF.

The chain links TRBV7-2 to TRBJ1-2; D call uncertain. V dropped 4 bases and J dropped 8 bases, with 14 bases sitting between them. The CDR3 sequence is 13 residues long. CDR1 is SGHTA, CDR2 FQGNSA, per germline. The chain's CDR3 is CASSSIGPGGYTF. The CDR3 nucleotides read TGTGCCAGCAGCTCGATAGGGCCAGGCGGCTACACCTTC.

This clone showed up just once. The chain carries TRBV11-2 and TRBJ2-2; D perhaps matches TRBD1 (5 bases). The germline gives CDR1 SGHAT, CDR2 FQNNGV. There are 16 residues in the CDR3. V was clipped by 2 bases and J by 5 bases, with 15 bases between them. CDR3 coding DNA: TGTGCCAGCAGCTTAACCGACCTGACAGATACCGGGGAGCTGTTTTTT. Protein product: CASSLTDLTDTGELFF.

The chain is built from TRBV15 and TRBJ1-2; D might be TRBD1 (5 bases). CDR3 size: 15 residues. Germline values: CDR1 LNHNV, CDR2 YYDKDF (reference sequence). Trimming removed 5 bases from V and 7 bases from J, with 20 bases in between. Written as DNA, the CDR3 is TGTGCCACCAGCCCGCGGGGACCTCGAGGGCGTGGCTACACCTTC. Translated: CATSPRGPRGRGYTF.

The chain joins TRBV28 to TRBJ2-2; D perhaps matches TRBD1 (6 bases). Germline values: CDR1 MDHEN, CDR2 SYDVKM. Trimming left V 6 bases short and J 6 bases short, with 11 bases between. The CDR3 runs 13 residues. CDR3 sequence: CASRRGGSGELFF. DNA for the CDR3: TGTGCCAGCAGGAGAGGGGGATCCGGGGAGCTGTTTTTT.

The chain recombines TRBV4-3 with TRBJ2-1; D not certain. The CDR3 has 15 amino acids. V was clipped by 0 bases and J by 8 bases, with 14 bases between them. Germline-derived CDR1 and CDR2 are LGHNA and YSLEER. CDR3 in DNA: TGCGCCAGCAGCCAAGACGGCTCGCGTGTCTATGAGCAGTTCTTC. It yields the protein CASSQDGSRVYEQFF.

This clone was recorded a few times. The V call is TRBV6-1, the J call TRBJ2-6; no clear D gene. Trimming left V 0 bases short and J 7 bases short, with 10 bases between. The length of the CDR3 is 15 residues. Germline values: CDR1 MNHNS, CDR2 SASEGT. CDR3 protein: CASSEALGSANVLTF. The CDR3 DNA reads as TGTGCCAGCAGTGAAGCGCTTGGTTCAGCCAACGTCCTGACTTTC.

The rearrangement uses TRBV29-1 and TRBJ1-4, with 7 bases fitting TRBD1. The CDR3 runs to 15 residues. Germline CDR1 is SQVTM and CDR2 is ANQGSEA. Losses at the gene ends were 1 base for V and 5 bases for J; bases not matched to a gene: 7. CDR3 nucleotide sequence: TGCAGCGTTGAAGTGTTCGACAGGGCGAATGAAAAACTGTTTTTT. Translated: CSVEVFDRANEKLFF.

V gene TRBV13 combines with J gene TRBJ2-7; tentatively, D is TRBD2 (6 bases). The CDR3 is made up of 14 amino acids. CDR1 is PRHDT, CDR2 FYEKMQ, per germline (reference sequence). V lost 5 bases and J lost 0, with 11 bases in between. CDR3 sequence: CASSVTGSSYEQYF. The CDR3 DNA is TGTGCCAGCAGCGTCACCGGGAGCTCCTACGAGCAGTACTTC.

The chain joins TRBV5-6 to TRBJ2-7, with 7 bases aligning to TRBD2. The CDR3 has 15 residues. V was pared by 5 bases and J by 2 bases, with 10 bases of the junction left unmatched. The germline V gene encodes CDR1 SGHDT and CDR2 YYEEEE. Here the CDR3 DNA reads TGTGCCAGCAGAGGAATGGGAGGGAGGCCCTACGAGCAGTACGTC. This codes for CASRGMGGRPYEQYV.

This rearrangement joins TRBV11-2 to TRBJ1-1, with unresolved D. The CDR3 extends over 15 amino acids. CDR1 SGHAT and CDR2 FQNNGV come from the germline V gene. The V gene lost 2 bases and the J gene lost 4 bases, with 14 bases spanning the gap. CDR3 amino acids: CASSLFDARTTEAFF. Here the CDR3 DNA reads TGTGCCAGCAGCTTATTCGACGCTAGAACCACTGAAGCTTTCTTT. The full variable domain, in which reference TRBV11-2 and TRBJ1-1 provide the parts outside the CDR3, is EAGVAQSPRYKIIEKRQSVAFWCNPISGHATLYWYQQILGQGPKLLIQFQNNGVVDDSQLPKDRFSAERLKGVDSTLKIQPAKLEDSAVYLCASSLFDARTTEAFFGQGTRLTVV.

This clone was detected only once. The chain links TRBV7-8 to TRBJ2-5, with 7 bases lining up with TRBD1. Germline CDR1 is SGHVS and CDR2 is FQNEAQ. V gave up 5 bases and J gave up 2 bases; unmatched junction bases: 11. The CDR3 extends over 16 amino acids. The CDR3 DNA is TGTGCCAGCAGCCCAAGAGGACAGGTATTTCAAGAGACCCAGTACTTC. It is translated as CASSPRGQVFQETQYF.

V usage is TRBV20-1 and J usage is TRBJ1-2; D call uncertain. V was cut by 3 bases and J by 6 bases, with 8 bases left in between. This CDR3 is built from 11 residues. Germline V lookup: CDR1 DFQATT, CDR2 SNEGSKA (reference sequence). The CDR3, as DNA: TGCAGTGCTAGCCCTAAGGATGGCTACACCTTC. It is translated as CSASPKDGYTF.

This clone was found once. V usage is TRBV6-6 and J usage is TRBJ2-1; no clear D gene. Trimming pared 4 bases from V and 8 bases from J, leaving 18 bases between. From germline, CDR1 is MNHNY and CDR2 SVGAGI (reference sequence). The CDR3 extends over 15 amino acids. CDR3 coding DNA: TGTGCCAGCAGTTTACCTCCTCGACAATACGATGAGCAGTTCTTC. The encoded protein is CASSLPPRQYDEQFF.

The chain employs TRBV5-4 and TRBJ1-1; D gene ambiguous. This CDR3 is built from 15 residues. Germline V gene data show CDR1 as SGHNT and CDR2 as YYREEE (reference sequence). Trimming shortened V by 0 bases and J by 4 bases, and 13 bases separated the two germline ends. The CDR3 DNA follows: TGTGCCAGCAGCTTGGCCCCTGGCAGTGCCACTGAAGCTTTCTTT. It is translated as CASSLAPGSATEAFF. The variable domain in full, completed from reference TRBV5-4 and TRBJ1-1, reads ETGVTQSPTHLIKTRGQQVTLRCSSQSGHNTVSWYQQALGQGPQFIFQYYREEENGRGNFPPRFSGLQFPNYSSELNVNALELDDSALYLCASSLAPGSATEAFFGQGTRLTVV.

The rearrangement joins TRBV7-6 to TRBJ2-5; no clear D gene. Trimming left V 4 bases short and J 6 bases short, with 9 bases between. The length of the CDR3 is 12 residues. Per the germline V gene, CDR1 is SGHVS and CDR2 is FNYEAQ. CDR3 residues: CASSSLGKTQYF. Here the CDR3 DNA reads TGTGCCAGCAGCTCCCTGGGGAAGACCCAGTACTTC.

The chain has TRBV11-3 and TRBJ2-7; a possible D gene is TRBD1 (5 bases). In germline, CDR1 is SGHNT, CDR2 YENEEA. V was cut by 5 bases and J by 6 bases, with 20 bases left in between. This CDR3 region has 15 residues. CDR3: CASSMGPLQNGEQYF. In DNA form, the CDR3 reads TGTGCCAGCAGCATGGGGCCTTTGCAAAACGGCGAGCAGTACTTC.

The chain has TRBV10-3 and TRBJ2-3, with D possibly matching TRBD2 (5 bases). The length of the CDR3 is 12 residues. The germline V and J ends were trimmed by 2 bases and 10 bases, with 10 bases remaining between them. Germline assignment: CDR1 ENHRY and CDR2 SYGVKD. This CDR3 is CAISEPDSAQYF. The CDR3 region has the DNA TGTGCCATCAGTGAGCCGGACTCCGCGCAGTATTTT.

The V call is TRBV5-1, the J call TRBJ2-2; a possible D gene is TRBD1 (6 bases). V dropped 4 bases and J dropped 3 bases, with 7 bases sitting between them. The germline V gene encodes CDR1 SGHRS and CDR2 YFSETQ. The CDR3 has 13 amino acids. CDR3 DNA: TGCGCCAGCAGCGGGGGCGACACCGGGGAGCTGTTTTTT. This codes for CASSGGDTGELFF.

The chain couples TRBV6-1 to TRBJ1-1; D is uncertain. V gave up 6 bases and J gave up 3 bases, with 17 bases separating them. CDR3 size: 15 residues. Germline V CDR1 and CDR2: MNHNS, SASEGT. CDR3: CASSPTQVLDTEAFF. In DNA form, the CDR3 reads TGTGCCAGCAGCCCTACTCAAGTGTTGGACACTGAAGCTTTCTTT.

V and J are TRBV27 and TRBJ1-2, with D perhaps TRBD1 (5 bases). The germline CDR1 and CDR2 sequences are MNHEY and SMNVEV (reference sequence). Between the trimmed V and J ends, which lost 4 bases and 13 bases, there was a span of 19 bases. The CDR3 contains 13 residues. The CDR3 nucleotides are TGTGCCAGCAGTTCACTCGCCCCGACAGTAATCACCTTC. As protein: CASSSLAPTVITF.

V gene TRBV6-5 combines with J gene TRBJ1-1; D is ambiguous. V gave up 2 bases and J gave up 2 bases, with 6 bases separating them. The germline CDR1 and CDR2 sequences are MNHEY and SVGAGI. The CDR3 covers 13 residues. The CDR3 nucleotides read TGTGCCAGCAGTTACGTGATAAACACTGAAGCTTTCTTT. Its translation is CASSYVINTEAFF.

The J gene is TRBJ2-5, the V gene TRBV4-3; 9 nucleotides match TRBD1. V lost 3 bases to trimming and J lost 5 bases; unmatched junction nucleotides: 10. There are 16 residues in the CDR3. In germline, CDR1 is LGHNA, CDR2 YSLEER. The CDR3 region is CASSHHSGTGRETQYF. CDR3 nucleotide sequence: TGCGCCAGCAGCCACCATTCCGGGACAGGGCGCGAGACCCAGTACTTC.